The 28 T cell receptor beta chains presented below share a single source sample, sequenced in a study of blood T cell repertoires in COVID-19. Produced via immunoSEQ multiplex PCR; TCRdb's table is partial and in-frame only. The table lists 150,000 to 160,000 clones, 75% to 85% of them singletons. Sample: peripheral blood. The source is an older woman with COVID-19, enrolled during active disease.

The V and J genes are TRBV19 and TRBJ1-1, with D possibly matching TRBD1 (5 bases). CDR1 is LNHDA and CDR2 is SQIVND in the germline V gene (reference sequence). The CDR3 sequence is 15 residues long. The V end lost 0 bases, the J end lost 2 bases, and 10 bases lay between the germline ends. The CDR3 here is CASSIDPGFNTEAFF. In DNA form, the CDR3 reads TGTGCCAGTAGTATAGATCCAGGGTTTAACACTGAAGCTTTCTTT. Full variable domain (remainder filled in from reference TRBV19 and TRBJ1-1): DGGITQSPKYLFRKEGQNVTLSCEQNLNHDAMYWYRQDPGQGLRLIYYSQIVNDFQKGDIAEGYSVSREKKESFPLTVTSAQKNPTAFYLCASSIDPGFNTEAFFGQGTRLTVV.

The V gene is TRBV28, the J gene TRBJ1-1, with D possibly matching TRBD1 (6 bases). The CDR3 spans 12 residues. The germline gives CDR1 MDHEN, CDR2 SYDVKM. For the CDR3, the DNA is TGTGCAGGGGGAGGGCCACCCCGAGAAGCTTTCTTT. Residues: CAGGGPPREAFF.

The genes are TRBV10-3 and TRBJ2-7; 9 bases align to TRBD2. The V and J ends lost 4 bases and 6 bases, in that order; junction bases with no gene match: 7. Per the germline V gene, CDR1 is ENHRY and CDR2 is SYGVKD. This CDR3 region has 14 residues. The CDR3, as DNA: TGTGCCATCAGTGTGGGGACTAGCTTTGCCGAGCAGTACGTC. This codes for CAISVGTSFAEQYV.

The V call is TRBV7-9, the J call TRBJ2-5; the D gene is possibly TRBD1 (6 bases). V was shortened by 5 bases and J by 5 bases, with 12 bases between the two germline ends. This CDR3 has 13 residues. Germline V gives CDR1 SEHNR, CDR2 FQNEAQ (reference sequence). CDR3 region: CASSKQGWETQYF. The CDR3 DNA follows: TGTGCCAGCAGCAAACAGGGTTGGGAGACCCAGTACTTC.

J is TRBJ1-4 and V is TRBV25-1; 7 bases agree with TRBD1. Germline values: CDR1 MGHDK, CDR2 SYGVNS. The CDR3 is made up of 15 amino acids. The V gene end was trimmed by 1 base and the J gene end by 5 bases; junction bases not matched to a gene: 4. The CDR3 DNA sequence: TGTGCCAGCAGTGAATGGGGACAGCCGAATGAAAAACTGTTTTTT. Its translation is CASSEWGQPNEKLFF.

This rearrangement joins TRBV19 to TRBJ1-4; D is possibly TRBD1 (5 bases). The V and J ends lost 5 bases and 4 bases respectively, with 14 bases between them. The germline V gene has CDR1 LNHDA and CDR2 SQIVND (reference sequence). This CDR3 spans 15 amino acids. CDR3 DNA: TGTGCCAGTAGTGTCCGACAGAACGTTAATGAAAAACTGTTTTTT. This sequence encodes CASSVRQNVNEKLFF.

This chain uses TRBV9 with TRBJ2-7, with D possibly matching TRBD2 (6 bases). This CDR3 is built from 16 residues. Per the germline V gene, CDR1 is SGDLS and CDR2 is YYNGEE. V lost 0 bases, J lost 0 bases, and 13 bases lay in between. The CDR3 reads CASSVGGSGRSYEQYF. DNA of the CDR3: TGTGCCAGCAGCGTAGGGGGTAGCGGCCGCTCCTACGAGCAGTACTTC.

In nucleotides, the CDR3 is TGCGCCAGCGGATGGGGGGGGCACCCGAACACTGAAGCTTTCTTT. Its translation: CASGWGGHPNTEAFF. The chain is built from TRBV5-1 and TRBJ1-1; D perhaps matches TRBD1 (6 bases). CDR3 length: 15 amino acids. Trimming shortened V by 7 bases and J by 1 base, and 17 bases separated the two germline ends. Germline lookup yields CDR1 SGHRS and CDR2 YFSETQ.

This rearrangement joins TRBV18 to TRBJ2-1, with 8 nucleotides matching TRBD2. This CDR3 region has 16 residues. V trimming: 3 bases; J trimming: 0 bases; junction bases outside the gene matches: 4. Germline loops: CDR1 KGHSH, CDR2 LQKENI. The CDR3 nucleotides read TGTGCCAGCTCACCCCCCGGGAGGGTCTCCTACAATGAGCAGTTCTTC. Amino acid sequence: CASSPPGRVSYNEQFF.

The chain combines TRBV5-6 with TRBJ2-7; the D gene is possibly TRBD1 (5 bases). Germline lookup yields CDR1 SGHDT and CDR2 YYEEEE. V lost 1 base to trimming and J lost 3 bases, with 8 bases between them. The CDR3 length is 13 residues. The chain's CDR3 is CASSLLGDYEQYF. The CDR3 coding sequence is TGTGCCAGCAGCTTGTTAGGGGACTACGAGCAGTACTTC.

The chain has TRBV27 and TRBJ1-5; the D gene is possibly TRBD1 (6 bases). The CDR3 is 16 residues long. From germline, CDR1 is MNHEY and CDR2 SMNVEV (reference sequence). V was trimmed by 0 bases and J by 4 bases, leaving 13 bases between them. CDR3 amino acids: CASSLSTRGGNQPQHF. CDR3 nucleotide sequence: TGTGCCAGCAGTTTATCGACTAGGGGGGGAAATCAGCCCCAGCATTTT.

V usage is TRBV7-9 and J usage is TRBJ1-1; 7 bases line up with TRBD1. Losses at the gene ends were 10 bases for V and 1 base for J; bases not matched to a gene: 12. The CDR3 runs to 15 residues. CDR1 SEHNR and CDR2 FQNEAQ come from the germline V gene (reference sequence). The CDR3 DNA reads TGTGCCACCCAACCCGGGACAGTAGGGAACACTGAAGCTTTCTTT. Protein sequence: CATQPGTVGNTEAFF. Together with reference TRBV7-9 and TRBJ1-1, the CDR3 gives the full variable domain: DTGVSQNPRHKITKRGQNVTFRCDPISEHNRLYWYRQTLGQGPEFLTYFQNEAQLEKSRLLSDRFSAERPKGSFSTLEIQRTEQGDSAMYLCATQPGTVGNTEAFFGQGTRLTVV.

This clone occurred many times. The chain carries TRBV19 and TRBJ2-6; D is uncertain. CDR1 and CDR2 (germline): LNHDA, SQIVND (reference sequence). V dropped 3 bases and J dropped 0 bases, with 6 bases sitting between them. This CDR3 is built from 15 residues. CDR3 sequence: CASSIEVSGANVLTF. The CDR3 nucleotides are TGTGCCAGTAGTATTGAGGTCTCTGGGGCCAACGTCCTGACTTTC.

This clone was picked up a small number of times. The chain is built from TRBV11-2 and TRBJ1-6; D is perhaps TRBD1 (5 bases). Germline lookup yields CDR1 SGHAT and CDR2 FQNNGV. This CDR3 is 15 amino acids long. V was cut by 0 bases and J by 9 bases, with 12 bases left in between. The CDR3, as DNA: TGTGCCAGCAGCTTAGATGGAGGGGTGGGTTCACCCCTCCACTTT. Residues: CASSLDGGVGSPLHF.

The chain has TRBV3-1 (or the pseudogene TRBV3-2) and TRBJ1-1; 8 bases align to TRBD1. The CDR3 length is 13 residues. After removal of 4 bases from V and 4 bases from J, the junction contained 2 bases not matched to a gene. The germline CDR1 and CDR2 sequences are LGHDT and YNNKEL (reference sequence). This chain's CDR3 is CASSRTGPTEAFF. DNA for the CDR3: TGTGCCAGCAGCCGGACAGGGCCCACTGAAGCTTTCTTT.

The sample holds one count of this clone. This chain uses TRBV5-1 with TRBJ1-2; unclear D gene. Germline-derived CDR1 and CDR2 are SGHRS and YFSETQ. The CDR3 consists of 15 residues. Deletions cut 0 bases from V and 4 bases from J, with 13 bases between. CDR3 residues: CASSLDEIESYGYTF. Here the CDR3 DNA reads TGCGCCAGCAGCTTGGATGAAATAGAATCCTATGGCTACACCTTC.

V is TRBV10-3 and J is TRBJ1-2; 8 bases map to TRBD1. Germline CDR1 is ENHRY and CDR2 is SYGVKD. Trimming at V came to 5 bases and at J to 6 bases, leaving 5 bases not matched to a gene. This CDR3 comprises 13 residues. The CDR3 region has the DNA TGTGCCATCAGTTCACAGGGGGAAGATGGCTACACCTTC. It yields the protein CAISSQGEDGYTF.

The rearrangement joins TRBV4-1 to TRBJ2-3, with D perhaps TRBD1 (6 bases). The CDR3 is 13 residues long. Germline V gene data show CDR1 as MGHRA and CDR2 as YSYEKL. V was shortened by 3 bases and J by 7 bases, with 11 bases between the two germline ends. The CDR3 nucleotides read TGCGCCAGCAGCCACCCAGGGGAAAATACGCAGTATTTT. Amino acids: CASSHPGENTQYF.

The CDR3 DNA reads as TGTGCCAGCAGCCTTGGCCACCTAGGGGGTAACCAGCATTTT. Protein product: CASSLGHLGGNQHF. V gene TRBV2 combines with J gene TRBJ1-5; maybe TRBD1 (6 bases). The germline CDR1 and CDR2 sequences are SNHLY and FYNNEI. The CDR3 loop spans 14 amino acids. Trimming left V 6 bases short and J 12 bases short, with 21 bases between.

The rearrangement links TRBV27 to TRBJ1-2; D might be TRBD1 (5 bases). The CDR3 loop spans 13 amino acids. Germline V lookup: CDR1 MNHEY, CDR2 SMNVEV (reference sequence). Trimming stripped 5 bases from V and 8 bases from J, with 15 bases between. Written as DNA, the CDR3 is TGTGCCAGCAGTACCCGACAGTACGGGGGCTACACCTTC. Its protein is CASSTRQYGGYTF.

V and J are TRBV4-1 and TRBJ2-1; 7 nucleotides align to TRBD2. Germline CDR1 reads MGHRA; CDR2 reads YSYEKL. V shed 4 bases and J 7 bases; nucleotides not matched to a gene: 16. The CDR3 length is 17 residues. The CDR3 reads CASSLFGPVAAGNEQFF. The CDR3 nucleotides are TGCGCCAGCAGCCTCTTTGGGCCCGTAGCAGCGGGGAATGAGCAGTTCTTC.

This clone was seen more than once but under ten times. The genes are TRBV5-4 and TRBJ1-2, with D perhaps TRBD1 (5 bases). Germline CDR1 SGHNT, CDR2 YYREEE (reference sequence). V lost 4 bases and J lost 2, with 18 bases in between. The CDR3 has 16 residues. The CDR3 bases are TGTGCCAGCAGCATCCGGGGTGGCCGGGGGAACTATGGCTACACCTTC. Its translation is CASSIRGGRGNYGYTF.

Comment on this clone: Compared with germline, one end of the junction differs, possibly owing to a read error. This chain connects TRBV4-1 to TRBJ1-3, with D possibly being TRBD1 (5 bases). The CDR3 is 14 amino acids. The germline gives CDR1 MGHRA, CDR2 YSYEKL. The CDR3 sequence: CASSQEGRGRGPNF. CDR3 bases: TGCGCCAGCAGCCAAGAGGGAAGGGGAAGGGGCCCGAATTTT.

The rearrangement uses TRBV9 and TRBJ1-2; 10 bases are a match to TRBD1. The CDR3 contains 16 residues. V lost 3 bases, J lost 4 bases, and 9 bases stayed unmatched. The germline V gene has CDR1 SGDLS and CDR2 YYNGEE. CDR3 residues: CASSAMGQGFGYGYTF. In DNA form, the CDR3 reads TGTGCCAGCAGCGCTATGGGACAGGGGTTTGGCTATGGCTACACCTTC.

The chain carries TRBV4-1 and TRBJ1-1, with 10 bases matching TRBD1. CDR1 and CDR2 from the germline V gene are MGHRA and YSYEKL. J was trimmed by 4 bases and V by 5 bases; bases with no gene match: 4. The CDR3 is 14 residues long. The CDR3: CASSTRDRGTEAFF. The CDR3 DNA reads as TGCGCCAGCAGCACCCGGGACAGGGGCACTGAAGCTTTCTTT.

V is TRBV3-1 (or the pseudogene TRBV3-2) and J is TRBJ1-6, with no clear D. Trimming stripped 0 bases from V and 10 bases from J, with 4 bases between. Looked up from germline, CDR1 is LGHDT and CDR2 is YNNKEL (reference sequence). The CDR3 is made up of 12 amino acids. The CDR3 here is CASSQDRSPLHF. The CDR3 DNA reads as TGTGCCAGCAGCCAAGACCGGTCACCCCTCCACTTT.

The rearrangement uses TRBV11-1 and TRBJ1-3, with D tentatively TRBD1 (5 bases). The V end was cut by 8 bases, the J end by 0 bases, with 11 bases between. The CDR3 covers 14 residues. Germline V gives CDR1 SGHAT, CDR2 FQDESV (reference sequence). The chain's CDR3 is CASSTAISGNTIYF. The CDR3 region has the DNA TGTGCCAGCTCGACAGCAATCTCTGGAAACACCATATATTTT.

This CDR3 reads CASTEGGGRAYEQYV. In nucleotides, the CDR3 is TGTGCCAGCACCGAGGGAGGAGGGCGGGCCTACGAGCAGTACGTC. The V gene is TRBV6-5, the J gene TRBJ2-7, with D perhaps matching TRBD2 (6 bases). In germline, CDR1 is MNHEY, CDR2 SVGAGI. The CDR3 covers 15 residues. Trimming left V 7 bases short and J 2 bases short, with 18 bases between.